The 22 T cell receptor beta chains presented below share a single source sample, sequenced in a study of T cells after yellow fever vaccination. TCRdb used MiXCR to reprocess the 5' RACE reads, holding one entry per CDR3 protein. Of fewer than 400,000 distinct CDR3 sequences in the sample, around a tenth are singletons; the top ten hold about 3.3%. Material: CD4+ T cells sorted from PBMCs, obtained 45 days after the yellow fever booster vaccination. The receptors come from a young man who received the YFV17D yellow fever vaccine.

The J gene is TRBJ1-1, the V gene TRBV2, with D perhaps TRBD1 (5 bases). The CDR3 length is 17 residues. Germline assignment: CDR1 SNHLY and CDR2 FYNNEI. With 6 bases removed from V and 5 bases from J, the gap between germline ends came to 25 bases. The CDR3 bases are TGTGCCAGCAGCTATCTCCCTCCGGGCCCCGGGGGGACTGAAGCTTTCTTT. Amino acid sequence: CASSYLPPGPGGTEAFF.

This CDR3 reads CAISPSAEETQYF. The CDR3 region has the DNA TGTGCCATCAGCCCCTCAGCCGAAGAGACCCAGTACTTC. V gene TRBV10-3 combines with J gene TRBJ2-5, with unresolved D. The CDR3 has 13 residues. Per the germline V gene, CDR1 is ENHRY and CDR2 is SYGVKD. V gave up 6 bases and J gave up 3 bases, with 11 bases separating them.

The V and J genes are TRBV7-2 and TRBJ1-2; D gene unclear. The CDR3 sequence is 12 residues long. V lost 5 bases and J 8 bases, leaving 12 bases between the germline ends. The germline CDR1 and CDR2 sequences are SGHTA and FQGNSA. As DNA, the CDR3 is TGTGCCAGCAGCCCGGCCTATTGGGGCTACACCTTC. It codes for CASSPAYWGYTF.

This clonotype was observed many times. The CDR3 spells CASSQDWLLGSGANVLTF. CDR3 in DNA: TGCGCCAGCAGCCAAGATTGGTTGCTGGGCTCTGGGGCCAACGTCCTGACTTTC. The chain combines TRBV4-3 with TRBJ2-6, with D hard to call. This CDR3 contains 18 residues. With 0 bases removed from V and 0 bases from J, the gap between germline ends came to 12 bases. Germline CDR1 is LGHNA and CDR2 is YSLEER.

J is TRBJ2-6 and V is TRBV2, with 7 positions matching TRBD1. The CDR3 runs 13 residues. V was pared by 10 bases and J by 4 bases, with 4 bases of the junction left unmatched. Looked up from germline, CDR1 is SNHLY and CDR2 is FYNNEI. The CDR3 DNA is TGTGCCACAGACAGGGACGGGGCCAACGTCCTGACTTTC. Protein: CATDRDGANVLTF.

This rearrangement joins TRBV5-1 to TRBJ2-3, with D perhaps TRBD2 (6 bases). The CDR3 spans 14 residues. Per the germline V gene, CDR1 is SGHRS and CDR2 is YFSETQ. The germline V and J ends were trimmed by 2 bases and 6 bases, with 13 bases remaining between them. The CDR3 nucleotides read TGCGCCAGCAGCTTTGGAGGGCTGGTGGATACGCAGTATTTT. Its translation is CASSFGGLVDTQYF.

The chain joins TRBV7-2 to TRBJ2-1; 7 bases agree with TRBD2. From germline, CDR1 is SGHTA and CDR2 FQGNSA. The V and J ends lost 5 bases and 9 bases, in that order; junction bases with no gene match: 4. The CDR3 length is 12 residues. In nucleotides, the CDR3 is TGTGCCAGCAGCCGGACTAGTGTTGAGCAGTTCTTC. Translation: CASSRTSVEQFF.

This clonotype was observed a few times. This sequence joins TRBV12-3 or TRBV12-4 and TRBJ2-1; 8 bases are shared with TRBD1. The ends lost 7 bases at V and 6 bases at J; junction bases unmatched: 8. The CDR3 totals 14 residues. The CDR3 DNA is TGTGCCAGCATCCGGACAGGGACGCGCAATGAGCAGTTCTTC. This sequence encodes CASIRTGTRNEQFF.

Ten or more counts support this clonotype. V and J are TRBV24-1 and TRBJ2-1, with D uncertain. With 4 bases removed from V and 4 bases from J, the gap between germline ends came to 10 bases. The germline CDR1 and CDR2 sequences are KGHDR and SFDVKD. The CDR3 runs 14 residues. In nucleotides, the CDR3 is TGTGCCACCAGTGACCCCCACTTTTACAATGAGCAGTTCTTC. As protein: CATSDPHFYNEQFF.

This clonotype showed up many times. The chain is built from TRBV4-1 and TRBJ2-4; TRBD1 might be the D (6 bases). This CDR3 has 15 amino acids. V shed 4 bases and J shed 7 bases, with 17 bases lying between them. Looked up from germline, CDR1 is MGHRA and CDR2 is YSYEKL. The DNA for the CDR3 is TGCGCCAGCAGCCGAACCCAGGGGCTGAACAACATTCAGTACTTC. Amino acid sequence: CASSRTQGLNNIQYF.

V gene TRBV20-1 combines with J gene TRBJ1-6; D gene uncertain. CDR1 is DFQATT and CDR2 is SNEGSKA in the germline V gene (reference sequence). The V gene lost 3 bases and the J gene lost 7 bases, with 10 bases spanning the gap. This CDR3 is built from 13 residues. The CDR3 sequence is CSARETVNSPLHF. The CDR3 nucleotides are TGCAGTGCTAGGGAGACCGTGAATTCACCCCTCCACTTT.

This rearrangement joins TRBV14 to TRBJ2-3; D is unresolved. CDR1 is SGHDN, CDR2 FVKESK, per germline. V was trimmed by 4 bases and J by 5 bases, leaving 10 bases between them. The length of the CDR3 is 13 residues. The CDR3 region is CASSPELRDTQYF. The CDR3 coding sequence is TGTGCCAGCAGCCCGGAACTCAGAGATACGCAGTATTTT.

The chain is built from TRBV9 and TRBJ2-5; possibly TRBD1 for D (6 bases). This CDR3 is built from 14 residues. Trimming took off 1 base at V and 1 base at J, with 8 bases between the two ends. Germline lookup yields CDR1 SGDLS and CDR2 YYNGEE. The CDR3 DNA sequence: TGTGCCAGCAGCGTAAGGGGGACCCAAGAGACCCAGTACTTC. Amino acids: CASSVRGTQETQYF.

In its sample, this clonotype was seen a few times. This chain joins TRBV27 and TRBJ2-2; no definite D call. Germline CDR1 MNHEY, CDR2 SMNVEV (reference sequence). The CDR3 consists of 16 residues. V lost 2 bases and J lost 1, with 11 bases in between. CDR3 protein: CASSLVAAKNTGELFF. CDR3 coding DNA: TGTGCCAGCAGTTTAGTGGCGGCCAAGAACACCGGGGAGCTGTTTTTT.

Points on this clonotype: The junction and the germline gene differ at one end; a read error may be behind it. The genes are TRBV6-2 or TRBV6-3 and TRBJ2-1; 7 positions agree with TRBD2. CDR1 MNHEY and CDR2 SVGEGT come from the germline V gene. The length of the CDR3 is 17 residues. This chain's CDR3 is CASSYRTLLGSGFGSLF. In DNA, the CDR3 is TGTGCCAGCAGTTATCGGACCCTTCTAGGTAGCGGGTTCGGTTCACTCTTC.

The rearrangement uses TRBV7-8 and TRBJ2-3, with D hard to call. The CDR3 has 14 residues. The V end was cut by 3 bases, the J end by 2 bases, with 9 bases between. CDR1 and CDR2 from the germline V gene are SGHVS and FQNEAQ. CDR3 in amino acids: CASSFADFTDTQYF. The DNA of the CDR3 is TGTGCCAGCAGCTTTGCAGATTTCACAGATACGCAGTATTTT.

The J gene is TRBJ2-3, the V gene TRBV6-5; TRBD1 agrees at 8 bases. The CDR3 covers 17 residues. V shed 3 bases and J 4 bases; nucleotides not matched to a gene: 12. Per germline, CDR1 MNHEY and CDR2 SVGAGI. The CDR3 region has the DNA TGTGCCAGCAGTTATTTAGTGACAGGGGATTCGGCAGATACGCAGTATTTT. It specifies CASSYLVTGDSADTQYF.

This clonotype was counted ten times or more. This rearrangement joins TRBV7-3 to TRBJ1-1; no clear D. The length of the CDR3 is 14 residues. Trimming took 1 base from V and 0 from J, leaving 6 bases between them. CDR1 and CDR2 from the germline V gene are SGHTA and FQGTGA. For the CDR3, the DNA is TGTGCCAGCAGCTTAAACGGGCTGAACACTGAAGCTTTCTTT. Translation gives CASSLNGLNTEAFF.

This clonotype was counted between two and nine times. CDR3 region: CASSRTARQETQYF. The CDR3 region has the DNA TGTGCCAGTAGTAGGACAGCCCGGCAAGAGACCCAGTACTTC. The chain is built from TRBV19 and TRBJ2-5, with D tentatively TRBD1 (6 bases). Germline V gene data show CDR1 as LNHDA and CDR2 as SQIVND (reference sequence). This CDR3 comprises 14 residues. V was cut by 4 bases and J by 2 bases, with 11 bases left in between.

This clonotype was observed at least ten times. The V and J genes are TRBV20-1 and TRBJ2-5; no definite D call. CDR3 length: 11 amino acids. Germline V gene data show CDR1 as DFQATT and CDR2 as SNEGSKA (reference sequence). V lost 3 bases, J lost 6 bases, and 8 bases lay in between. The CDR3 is CSARGKQTQYF. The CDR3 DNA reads TGCAGTGCTAGGGGGAAACAGACCCAGTACTTC.

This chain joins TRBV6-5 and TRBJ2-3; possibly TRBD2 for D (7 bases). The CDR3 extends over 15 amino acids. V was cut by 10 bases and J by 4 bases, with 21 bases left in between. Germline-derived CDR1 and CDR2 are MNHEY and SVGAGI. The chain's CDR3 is CATSLLGGGSDTQYF. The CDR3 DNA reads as TGTGCCACCTCCCTTCTAGGGGGGGGCTCAGATACGCAGTATTTT.

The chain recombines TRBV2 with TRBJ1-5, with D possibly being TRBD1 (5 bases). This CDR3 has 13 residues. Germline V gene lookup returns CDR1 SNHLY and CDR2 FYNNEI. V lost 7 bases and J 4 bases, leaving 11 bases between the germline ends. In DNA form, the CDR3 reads TGTGCCAGCAACATAAGGGGAAATCAGCCCCAGCATTTT. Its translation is CASNIRGNQPQHF. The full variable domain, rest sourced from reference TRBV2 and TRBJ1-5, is EPEVTQTPSHQVTQMGQEVILRCVPISNHLYFYWYRQILGQKVEFLVSFYNNEISEKSEIFDDQFSVERPDGSNFTLKIRSTKLEDSAMYFCASNIRGNQPQHFGDGTRLSIL.